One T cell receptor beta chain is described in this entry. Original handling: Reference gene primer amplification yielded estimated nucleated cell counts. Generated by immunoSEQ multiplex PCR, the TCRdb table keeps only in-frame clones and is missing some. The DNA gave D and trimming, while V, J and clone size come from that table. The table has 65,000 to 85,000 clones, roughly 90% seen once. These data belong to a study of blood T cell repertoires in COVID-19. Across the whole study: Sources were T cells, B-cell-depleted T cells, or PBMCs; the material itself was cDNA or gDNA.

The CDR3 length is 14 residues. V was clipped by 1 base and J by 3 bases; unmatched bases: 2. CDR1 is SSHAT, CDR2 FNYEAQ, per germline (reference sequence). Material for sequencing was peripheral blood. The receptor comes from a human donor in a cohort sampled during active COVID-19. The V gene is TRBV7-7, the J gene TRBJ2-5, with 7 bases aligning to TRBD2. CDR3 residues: CASSLGLAEETQYF. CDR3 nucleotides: TGTGCCAGCAGCTTAGGGCTAGCGGAAGAGACCCAGTACTTC.